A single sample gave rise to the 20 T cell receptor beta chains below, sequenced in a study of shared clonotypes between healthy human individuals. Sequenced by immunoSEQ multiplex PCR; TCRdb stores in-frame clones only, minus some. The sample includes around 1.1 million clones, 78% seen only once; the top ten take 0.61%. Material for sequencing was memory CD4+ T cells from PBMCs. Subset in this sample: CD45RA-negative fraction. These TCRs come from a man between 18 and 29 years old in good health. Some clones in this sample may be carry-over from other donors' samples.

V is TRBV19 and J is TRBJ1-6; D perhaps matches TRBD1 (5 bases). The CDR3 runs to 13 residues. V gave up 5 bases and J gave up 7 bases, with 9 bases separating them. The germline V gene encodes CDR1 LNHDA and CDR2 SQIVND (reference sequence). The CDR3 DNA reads TGTGCCAGTAGTGGGACGACGAATTCACCCCTCCACTTT. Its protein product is CASSGTTNSPLHF.

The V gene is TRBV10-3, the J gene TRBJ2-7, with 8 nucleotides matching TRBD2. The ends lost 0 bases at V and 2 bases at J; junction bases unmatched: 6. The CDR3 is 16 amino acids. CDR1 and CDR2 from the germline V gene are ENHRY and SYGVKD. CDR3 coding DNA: TGTGCCATCAGTGAGTCAGTAGCGGGGAAAACCTACGAGCAGTACTTC. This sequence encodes CAISESVAGKTYEQYF.

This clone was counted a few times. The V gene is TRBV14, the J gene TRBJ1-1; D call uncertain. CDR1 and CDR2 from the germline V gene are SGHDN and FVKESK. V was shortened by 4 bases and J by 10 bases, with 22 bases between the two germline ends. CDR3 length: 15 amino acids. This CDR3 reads CASSRIDVGRVGAFF. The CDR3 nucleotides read TGTGCCAGCAGCCGGATAGATGTTGGGAGGGTTGGAGCTTTCTTT.

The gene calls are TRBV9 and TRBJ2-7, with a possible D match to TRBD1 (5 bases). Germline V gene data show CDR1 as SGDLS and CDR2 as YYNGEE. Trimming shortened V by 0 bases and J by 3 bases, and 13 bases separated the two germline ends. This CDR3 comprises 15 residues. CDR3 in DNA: TGTGCCAGCAGCGTAGCTCCAGGGAACCACTACGAGCAGTACTTC. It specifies CASSVAPGNHYEQYF.

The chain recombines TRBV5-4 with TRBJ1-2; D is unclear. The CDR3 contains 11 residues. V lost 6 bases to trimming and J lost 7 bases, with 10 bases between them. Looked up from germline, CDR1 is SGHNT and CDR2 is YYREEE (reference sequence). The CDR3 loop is CASTSDTGYTF. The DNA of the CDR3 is TGTGCCAGCACCTCCGACACTGGCTACACCTTC.

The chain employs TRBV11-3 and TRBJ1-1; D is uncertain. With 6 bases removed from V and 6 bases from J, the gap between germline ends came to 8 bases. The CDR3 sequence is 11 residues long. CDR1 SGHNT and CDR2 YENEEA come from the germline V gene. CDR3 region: CASSPGPEAFF. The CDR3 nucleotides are TGTGCCAGCAGTCCCGGTCCTGAAGCTTTCTTT.

The CDR3 is CASRRSEIQETQYF. The CDR3 DNA sequence: TGTGCCAGCCGCCGGAGCGAGATCCAAGAGACCCAGTACTTC. The V call is TRBV2, the J call TRBJ2-5; D remains unclear. CDR1 and CDR2 (germline): SNHLY, FYNNEI. The CDR3 has 14 amino acids. The V end was cut by 8 bases, the J end by 1 base, with 14 bases between.

The CDR3 region is CASSLRDDEQYF. The CDR3 DNA follows: TGTGCCAGCAGCCTCAGGGACGACGAGCAGTACTTC. The rearrangement joins TRBV6-1 to TRBJ2-7; either TRBD1 or TRBD2 may fit D (5 bases each). The CDR3 contains 12 residues. The germline V gene has CDR1 MNHNS and CDR2 SASEGT. V was clipped by 6 bases and J by 5 bases, with 11 bases between them.

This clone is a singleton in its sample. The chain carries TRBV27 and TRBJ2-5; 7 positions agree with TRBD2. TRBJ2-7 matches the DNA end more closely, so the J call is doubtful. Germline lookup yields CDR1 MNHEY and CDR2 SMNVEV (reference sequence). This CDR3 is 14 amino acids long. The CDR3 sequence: CASIPIAGAYEQYF. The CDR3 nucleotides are TGTGCCAGCATACCAATAGCGGGCGCCTACGAGCAGTACTTC.

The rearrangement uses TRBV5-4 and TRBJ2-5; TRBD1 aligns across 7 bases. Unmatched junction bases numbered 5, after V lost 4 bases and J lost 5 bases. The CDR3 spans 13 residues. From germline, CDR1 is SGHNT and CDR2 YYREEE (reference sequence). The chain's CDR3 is CASSRQGQETQYF. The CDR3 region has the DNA TGTGCCAGCAGCAGACAGGGACAGGAGACCCAGTACTTC.

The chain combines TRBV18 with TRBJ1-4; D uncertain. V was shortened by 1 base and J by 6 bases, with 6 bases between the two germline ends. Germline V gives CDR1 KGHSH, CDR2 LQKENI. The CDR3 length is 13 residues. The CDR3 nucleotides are TGTGCCAGCTCACCACGAGCTGATGAAAAACTGTTTTTT. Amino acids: CASSPRADEKLFF.

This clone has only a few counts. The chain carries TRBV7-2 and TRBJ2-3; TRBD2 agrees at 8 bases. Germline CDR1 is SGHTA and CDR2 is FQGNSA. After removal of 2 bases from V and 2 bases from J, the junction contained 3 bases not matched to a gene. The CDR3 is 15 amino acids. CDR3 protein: CASSLIAGLTDTQYF. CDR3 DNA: TGTGCCAGCAGCTTAATAGCGGGACTCACAGATACGCAGTATTTT.

The CDR3 nucleotides are TGCGCCAGCAGCTCTAGGACAGGGGCTGAGACCCAGTACTTC. Translated: CASSSRTGAETQYF. The chain has TRBV5-1 and TRBJ2-5, with 9 bases that match TRBD1. The CDR3 contains 14 residues. Germline V gene data show CDR1 as SGHRS and CDR2 as YFSETQ. Trimming cost V 3 bases and J 5 bases; bases outside gene matches: 5.

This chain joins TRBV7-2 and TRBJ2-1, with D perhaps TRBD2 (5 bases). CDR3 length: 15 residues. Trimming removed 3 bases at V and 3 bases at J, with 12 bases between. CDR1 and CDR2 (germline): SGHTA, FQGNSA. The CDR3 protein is CASSFFPGIYNEQFF. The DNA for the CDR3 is TGTGCCAGCAGCTTTTTTCCGGGGATCTACAATGAGCAGTTCTTC.

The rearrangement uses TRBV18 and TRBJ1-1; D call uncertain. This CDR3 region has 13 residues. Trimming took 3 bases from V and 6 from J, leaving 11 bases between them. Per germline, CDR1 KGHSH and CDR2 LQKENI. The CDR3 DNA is TGTGCCAGCTCACCGGAGGGCGGCGCTGAAGCTTTCTTT. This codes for CASSPEGGAEAFF.

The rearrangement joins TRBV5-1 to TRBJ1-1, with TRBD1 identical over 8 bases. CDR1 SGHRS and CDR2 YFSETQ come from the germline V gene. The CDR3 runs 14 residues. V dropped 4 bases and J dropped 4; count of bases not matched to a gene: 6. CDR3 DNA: TGCGCCAGCAGCCCACCGGACAGGGTCACTGAAGCTTTCTTT. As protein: CASSPPDRVTEAFF. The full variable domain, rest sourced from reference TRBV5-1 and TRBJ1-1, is KAGVTQTPRYLIKTRGQQVTLSCSPISGHRSVSWYQQTPGQGLQFLFEYFSETQRNKGNFPGRFSGRQFSNSRSEMNVSTLELGDSALYLCASSPPDRVTEAFFGQGTRLTVV.

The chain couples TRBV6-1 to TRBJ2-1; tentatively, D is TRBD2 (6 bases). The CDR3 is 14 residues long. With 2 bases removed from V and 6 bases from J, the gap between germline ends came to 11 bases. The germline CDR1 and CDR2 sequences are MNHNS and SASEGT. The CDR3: CASSERSRGNEQFF. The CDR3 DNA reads TGTGCCAGCAGTGAAAGATCGCGGGGCAATGAGCAGTTCTTC.

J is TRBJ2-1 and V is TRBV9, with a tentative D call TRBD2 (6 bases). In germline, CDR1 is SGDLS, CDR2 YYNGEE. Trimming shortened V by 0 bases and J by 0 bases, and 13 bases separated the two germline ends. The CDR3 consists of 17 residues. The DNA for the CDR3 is TGTGCCAGCAGCGTAGTAGGTAGCGGAGTCTCCTACAATGAGCAGTTCTTC. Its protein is CASSVVGSGVSYNEQFF. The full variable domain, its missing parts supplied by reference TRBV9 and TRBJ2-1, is DSGVTQTPKHLITATGQRVTLRCSPRSGDLSVYWYQQSLDQGLQFLIQYYNGEERAKGNILERFSAQQFPDLHSELNLSSLELGDSALYFCASSVVGSGVSYNEQFFGPGTRLTVL.

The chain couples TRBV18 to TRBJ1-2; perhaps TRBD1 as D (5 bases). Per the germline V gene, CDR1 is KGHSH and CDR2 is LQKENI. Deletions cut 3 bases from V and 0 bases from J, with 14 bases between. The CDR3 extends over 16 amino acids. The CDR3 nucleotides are TGTGCCAGCTCACCTTTTCCTAGGGACTCTAACTATGGCTACACCTTC. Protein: CASSPFPRDSNYGYTF.

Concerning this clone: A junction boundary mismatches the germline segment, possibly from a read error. In DNA form, the CDR3 reads TGTGCCAGCAGGTTAGACAGGTCACACGAGCAGTACTTC. Translating gives CASRLDRSHEQYF. The chain combines TRBV11-2 with TRBJ2-7, with D possibly being TRBD1 (6 bases). CDR3 length equals 13 residues. Germline V CDR1 and CDR2: SGHAT, FQNNGV. Full variable domain (missing parts from reference TRBV11-2 and TRBJ2-7): EAGVAQSPRYKIIEKRQSVAFWCNPISGHATLYWYQQILGQGPKLLIQFQNNGVVDDSQLPKDRFSAERLKGVDSTLKIQPAKLEDSAVYLCASRLDRSHEQYFGPGTRLTVT.